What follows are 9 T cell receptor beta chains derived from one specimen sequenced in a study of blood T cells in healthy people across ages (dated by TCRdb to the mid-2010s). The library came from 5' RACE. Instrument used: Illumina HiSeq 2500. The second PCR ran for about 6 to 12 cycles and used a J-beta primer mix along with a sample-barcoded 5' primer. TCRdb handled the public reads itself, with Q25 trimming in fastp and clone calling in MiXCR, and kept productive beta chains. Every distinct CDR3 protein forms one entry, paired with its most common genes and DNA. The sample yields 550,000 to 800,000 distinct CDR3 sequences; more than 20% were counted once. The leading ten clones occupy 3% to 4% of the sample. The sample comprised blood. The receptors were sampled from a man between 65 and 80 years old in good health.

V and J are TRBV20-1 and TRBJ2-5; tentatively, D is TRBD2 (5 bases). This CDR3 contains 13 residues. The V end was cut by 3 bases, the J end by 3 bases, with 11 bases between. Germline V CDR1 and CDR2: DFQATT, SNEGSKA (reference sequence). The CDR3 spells CSARRSTKETQYF. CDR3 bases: TGCAGTGCTAGGAGGTCGACTAAAGAGACCCAGTACTTC.

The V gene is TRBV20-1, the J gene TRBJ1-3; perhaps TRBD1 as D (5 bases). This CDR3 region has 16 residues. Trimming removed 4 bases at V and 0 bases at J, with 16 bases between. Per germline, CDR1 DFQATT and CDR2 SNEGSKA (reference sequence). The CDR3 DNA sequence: TGCAGTGCTATTTGGGGCGGAGGACACTCTGGAAACACCATATATTTT. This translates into CSAIWGGGHSGNTIYF.

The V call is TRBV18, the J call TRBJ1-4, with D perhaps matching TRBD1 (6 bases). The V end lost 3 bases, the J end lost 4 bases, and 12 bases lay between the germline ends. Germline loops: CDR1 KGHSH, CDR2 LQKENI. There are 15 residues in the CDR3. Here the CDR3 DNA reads TGTGCCAGCTCACCCAGAGGGGGAAATAATGAAAAACTGTTTTTT. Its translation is CASSPRGGNNEKLFF.

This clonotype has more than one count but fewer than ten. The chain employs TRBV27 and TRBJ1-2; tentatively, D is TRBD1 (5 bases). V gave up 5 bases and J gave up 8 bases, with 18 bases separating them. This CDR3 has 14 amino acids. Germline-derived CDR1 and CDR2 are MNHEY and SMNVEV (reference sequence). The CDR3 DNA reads TGTGCCAGCAGTCCCCGCGGGGGACTTAAAGGCTACACCTTC. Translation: CASSPRGGLKGYTF.

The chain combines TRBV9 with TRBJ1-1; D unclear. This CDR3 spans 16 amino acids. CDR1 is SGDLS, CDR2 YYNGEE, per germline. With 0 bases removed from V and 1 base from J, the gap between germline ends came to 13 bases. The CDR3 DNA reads TGTGCCAGCAGCGTAGGACCCATTACGGGGAACACTGAAGCTTTCTTT. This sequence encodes CASSVGPITGNTEAFF.

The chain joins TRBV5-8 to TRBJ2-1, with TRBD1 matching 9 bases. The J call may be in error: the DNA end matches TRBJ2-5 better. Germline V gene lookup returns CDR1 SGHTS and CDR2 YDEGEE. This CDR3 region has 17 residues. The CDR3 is CASSLGPGQGSQETQYF. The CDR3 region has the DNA TGTGCCAGCAGCTTGGGTCCTGGACAGGGGTCCCAAGAGACCCAGTACTTC.

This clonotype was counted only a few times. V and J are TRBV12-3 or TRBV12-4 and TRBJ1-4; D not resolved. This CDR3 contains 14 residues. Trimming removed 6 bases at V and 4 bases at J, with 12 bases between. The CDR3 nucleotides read TGTGCCAGCAGCTCTGCTGGTATTAATGAAAAACTGTTTTTT. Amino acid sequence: CASSSAGINEKLFF.

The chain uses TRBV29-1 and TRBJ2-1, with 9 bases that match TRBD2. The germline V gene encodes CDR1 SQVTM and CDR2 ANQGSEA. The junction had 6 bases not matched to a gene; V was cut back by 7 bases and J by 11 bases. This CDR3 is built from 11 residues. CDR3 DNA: TGCAGCGCCGGAGGGACTAGCCAGCAGTTCTTC. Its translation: CSAGGTSQQFF.

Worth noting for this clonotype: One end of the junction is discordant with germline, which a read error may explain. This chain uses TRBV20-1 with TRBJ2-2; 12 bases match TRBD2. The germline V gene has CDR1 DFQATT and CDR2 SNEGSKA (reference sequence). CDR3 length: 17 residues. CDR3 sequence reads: CSARPGTSGLNTGELSF. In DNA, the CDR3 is TGCAGTGCTAGGCCAGGGACTAGCGGGCTGAACACCGGGGAGCTGTCTTTT.